This T cell receptor (beta chain) was documented in a study of T cell repertoires in cytomegalovirus infection. Study as a whole: It was recently identified HLA-C-restricted and well-studied HLA-B-restricted CMV epitopes that the study used. CMV infection together with matching HLA type was indicated by public TCR beta signatures.

A single record per CDR3 protein comes from TCRdb applying MiXCR to the reads. The sample holds about 770,000 distinct CDR3 sequences, about 28% seen once. The study's findings and limits: Accumulated public TCR beta family frequency recognized individuals carrying CMV together with the relevant HLA. CMV-specific TCR beta clonotypes restricted by HLA-C were the ones dominating the ex vivo response.

This clonotype was recorded many times. What it binds is not known. The clonotype originates from a human donor in good health (CMV status not recorded). Some clones in this sample may be carry-over from other donors' samples. The sample here was cultured CD8+ T cells from PBMCs, taken from culture after CMV antigen stimulation.

In DNA, the CDR3 is TGTGCCAGCAGTTACTCTGCTCGGGGACAGGGGCACACAGATACGCAGTATTTT. Protein product: CASSYSARGQGHTDTQYF. The chain couples TRBV6-6 to TRBJ2-3; 10 positions match TRBD1. This CDR3 has 18 amino acids. Germline V CDR1 and CDR2: MNHNY, SVGAGI (reference sequence). J was trimmed by 2 bases and V by 0 bases; bases with no gene match: 8.